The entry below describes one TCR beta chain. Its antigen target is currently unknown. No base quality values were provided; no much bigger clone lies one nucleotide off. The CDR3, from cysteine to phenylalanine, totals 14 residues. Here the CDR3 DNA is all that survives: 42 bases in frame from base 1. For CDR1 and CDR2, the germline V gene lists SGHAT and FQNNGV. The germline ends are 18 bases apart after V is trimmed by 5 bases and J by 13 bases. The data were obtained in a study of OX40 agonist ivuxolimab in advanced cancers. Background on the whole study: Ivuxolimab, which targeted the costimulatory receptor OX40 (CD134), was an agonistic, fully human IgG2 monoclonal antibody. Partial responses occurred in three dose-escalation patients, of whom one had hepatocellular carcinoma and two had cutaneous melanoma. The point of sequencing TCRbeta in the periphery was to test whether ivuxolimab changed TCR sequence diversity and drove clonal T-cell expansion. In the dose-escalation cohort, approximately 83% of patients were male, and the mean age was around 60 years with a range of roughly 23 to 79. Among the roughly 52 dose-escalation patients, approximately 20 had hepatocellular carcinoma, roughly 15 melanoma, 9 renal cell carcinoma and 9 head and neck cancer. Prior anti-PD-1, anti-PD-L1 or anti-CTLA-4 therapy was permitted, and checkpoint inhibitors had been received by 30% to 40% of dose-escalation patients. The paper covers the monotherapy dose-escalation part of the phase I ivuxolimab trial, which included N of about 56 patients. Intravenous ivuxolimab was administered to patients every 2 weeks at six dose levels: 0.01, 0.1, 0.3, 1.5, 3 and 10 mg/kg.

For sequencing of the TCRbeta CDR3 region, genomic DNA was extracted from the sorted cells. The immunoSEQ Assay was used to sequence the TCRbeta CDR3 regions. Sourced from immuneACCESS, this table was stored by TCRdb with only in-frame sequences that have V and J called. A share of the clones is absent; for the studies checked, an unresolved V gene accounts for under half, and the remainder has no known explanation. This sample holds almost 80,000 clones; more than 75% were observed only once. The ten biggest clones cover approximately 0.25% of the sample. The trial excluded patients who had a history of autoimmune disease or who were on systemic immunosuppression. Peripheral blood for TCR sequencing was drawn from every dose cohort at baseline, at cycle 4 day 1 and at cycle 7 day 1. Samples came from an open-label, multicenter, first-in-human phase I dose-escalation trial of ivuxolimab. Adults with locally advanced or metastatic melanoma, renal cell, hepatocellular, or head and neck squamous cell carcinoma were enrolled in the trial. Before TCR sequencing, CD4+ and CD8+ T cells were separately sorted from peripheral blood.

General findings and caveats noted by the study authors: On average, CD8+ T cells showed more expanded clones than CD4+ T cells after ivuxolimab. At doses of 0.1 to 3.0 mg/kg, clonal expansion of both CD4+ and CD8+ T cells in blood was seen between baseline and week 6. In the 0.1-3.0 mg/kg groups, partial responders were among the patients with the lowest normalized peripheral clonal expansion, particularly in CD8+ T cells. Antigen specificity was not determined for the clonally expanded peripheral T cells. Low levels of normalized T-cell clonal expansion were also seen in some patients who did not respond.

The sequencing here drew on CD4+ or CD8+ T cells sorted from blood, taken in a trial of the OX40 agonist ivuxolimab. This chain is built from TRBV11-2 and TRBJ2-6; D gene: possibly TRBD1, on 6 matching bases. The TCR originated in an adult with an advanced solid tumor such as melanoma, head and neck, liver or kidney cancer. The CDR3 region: CASSPWGLLRVLTF. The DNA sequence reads TGTGCCAGCAGCCCTTGGGGGCTTTTAAGGGTCCTGACTTTC.